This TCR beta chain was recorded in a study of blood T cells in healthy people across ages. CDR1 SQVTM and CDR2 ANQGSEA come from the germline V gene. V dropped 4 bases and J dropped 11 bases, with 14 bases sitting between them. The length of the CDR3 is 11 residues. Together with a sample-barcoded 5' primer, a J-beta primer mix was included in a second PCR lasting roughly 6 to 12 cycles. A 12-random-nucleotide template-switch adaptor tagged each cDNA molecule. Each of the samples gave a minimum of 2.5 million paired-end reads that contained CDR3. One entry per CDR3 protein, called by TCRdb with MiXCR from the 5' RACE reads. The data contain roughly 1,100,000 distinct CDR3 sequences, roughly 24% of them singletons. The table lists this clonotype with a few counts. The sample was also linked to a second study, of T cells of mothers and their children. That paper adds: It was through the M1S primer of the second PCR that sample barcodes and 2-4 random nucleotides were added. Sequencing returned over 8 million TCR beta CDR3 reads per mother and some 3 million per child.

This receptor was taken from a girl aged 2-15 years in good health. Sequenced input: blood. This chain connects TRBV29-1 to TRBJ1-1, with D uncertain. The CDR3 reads CSVGPIGSAFF. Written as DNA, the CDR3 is TGCAGCGTTGGACCTATCGGTTCCGCTTTCTTT.